These T cell receptor beta chains were read from a single sample in a study of Graves' ophthalmopathy and Graves' hyperthyroidism. TCRdb ran MiXCR on the multiplex PCR reads and lists one entry per CDR3 protein. The sample holds 650,000 to 900,000 distinct CDR3 sequences, 35% to 50% seen once. Sequenced: peripheral blood. Receptor source: an adult man with Graves' ophthalmopathy. Each CDR3 is given with its conserved first and last residue. The order of the fields is D gene, J gene, V gene, clone size, CDR3 protein, CDR3 DNA. A D gene is named only where the DNA matches it firmly. Clone size is given for some rows only: seen once, a few or many times, or a class if the clone is expanded.

D gene: NA
J gene: TRBJ2-3
V gene: TRBV11-1
clone size: NA
CDR3 protein: CASSPGHSTDTQYF
CDR3 DNA: TGTGCCAGCAGCCCGGGACATAGCACAGATACGCAGTATTTT

D gene: TRBD2
J gene: TRBJ2-7
V gene: TRBV29-1
clone size: many
CDR3 protein: CSVAGLAGDEQYF
CDR3 DNA: TGCAGCGTTGCGGGACTAGCGGGAGACGAGCAGTACTTC

D gene: TRBD1
J gene: TRBJ1-1
V gene: TRBV6-6
clone size: NA
CDR3 protein: CASSYEGTGLLEAFF
CDR3 DNA: TGTGCCAGCAGTTACGAGGGGACAGGGCTCTTGGAAGCTTTCTTT

D gene: TRBD1
J gene: TRBJ1-2
V gene: TRBV2
clone size: NA
CDR3 protein: CASSQPDRGYGYTF
CDR3 DNA: TGCGCCAGCAGCCAACCGGACAGGGGGTATGGCTACACCTTC

D gene: NA
J gene: TRBJ2-7
V gene: TRBV7-9
clone size: few
CDR3 protein: CASSSRETYEQYF
CDR3 DNA: TGTGCCAGCAGCTCCCGAGAAACCTACGAGCAGTACTTC

D gene: NA
J gene: TRBJ1-6
V gene: TRBV2
clone size: NA
CDR3 protein: CASSDDGGSNSPLHF
CDR3 DNA: TGTGCCAGCAGTGATGATGGTGGTTCGAATTCACCCCTCCACTTT

D gene: NA
J gene: TRBJ1-6
V gene: TRBV7-2
clone size: NA
CDR3 protein: CASSYDGVSGSPLHF
CDR3 DNA: TGTGCCAGCAGTTACGACGGGGTTTCTGGTTCACCCCTCCACTTT

D gene: NA
J gene: TRBJ1-1
V gene: TRBV7-2
clone size: NA
CDR3 protein: CASSPAGEAEAFF
CDR3 DNA: TGTGCCAGCAGCCCGGCAGGGGAGGCTGAAGCTTTCTTT

D gene: NA
J gene: TRBJ2-3
V gene: TRBV20-1
clone size: NA
CDR3 protein: CSAALADTQYF
CDR3 DNA: TGCAGTGCTGCCCTCGCAGATACGCAGTATTTT

D gene: TRBD1
J gene: TRBJ1-1
V gene: TRBV5-6
clone size: NA
CDR3 protein: CASSLAGGAGEAFF
CDR3 DNA: TGTGCCAGCAGCTTGGCAGGGGGCGCGGGTGAAGCTTTCTTT

D gene: NA
J gene: TRBJ1-2
V gene: TRBV5-1
clone size: NA
CDR3 protein: CASSLQTGNYGYTF
CDR3 DNA: TGCGCCAGCAGCTTACAAACAGGGAACTATGGCTACACCTTC

D gene: TRBD1
J gene: TRBJ1-6
V gene: TRBV2
clone size: few
CDR3 protein: CASSYPRDRGYNSPLHF
CDR3 DNA: TGTGCCAGCAGTTACCCCCGCGACAGGGGGTATAATTCACCCCTCCACTTT

D gene: NA
J gene: TRBJ2-7
V gene: TRBV24-1
clone size: once
CDR3 protein: CASSPLQAHSYEQYF
CDR3 DNA: TGTGCCAGCAGTCCCCTTCAGGCGCACTCCTACGAGCAGTACTTC

D gene: NA
J gene: TRBJ2-7
V gene: TRBV7-9
clone size: NA
CDR3 protein: CASSPDTGSNSYEQYF
CDR3 DNA: TGCGCCAGCAGCCCCGACACCGGGAGTAACTCCTACGAGCAGTACTTC

D gene: TRBD1
J gene: TRBJ2-2
V gene: TRBV6-5
clone size: NA
CDR3 protein: CASRDLGTGFAGELFF
CDR3 DNA: TGTGCCAGCAGAGACTTAGGGACAGGGTTTGCCGGGGAGCTGTTTTTT

D gene: NA
J gene: TRBJ2-2
V gene: TRBV10-3
clone size: many
CDR3 protein: CAIRRGTSNTGELFF
CDR3 DNA: TGTGCCATCAGGAGGGGGACGTCGAACACCGGGGAGCTGTTTTTT

D gene: TRBD2
J gene: TRBJ2-6
V gene: TRBV10-3
clone size: few
CDR3 protein: CATAKREGTSGANVLTF
CDR3 DNA: TGTGCCACGGCAAAGAGGGAGGGTACCTCTGGGGCCAACGTCCTGACTTTC

D gene: TRBD1
J gene: TRBJ1-2
V gene: TRBV20-1
clone size: NA
CDR3 protein: CSARGQGARDYGYTF
CDR3 DNA: TGCAGTGCTAGGGGACAGGGGGCGAGGGACTATGGCTACACCTTC

D gene: NA
J gene: TRBJ1-5
V gene: TRBV7-6
clone size: few
CDR3 protein: CASSSRQARPNQPQHF
CDR3 DNA: TGTGCCAGCAGCTCCCGACAGGCACGACCCAATCAGCCCCAGCATTTT

D gene: NA
J gene: TRBJ2-2
V gene: TRBV11-1
clone size: NA
CDR3 protein: CASSKISKGAGELFF
CDR3 DNA: TGTGCCAGCTCGAAGATCTCAAAGGGCGCCGGGGAGCTGTTTTTT

D gene: NA
J gene: TRBJ1-3
V gene: TRBV10-3
clone size: NA
CDR3 protein: CASSYLSSGGEGNTIYF
CDR3 DNA: TGTGCCAGCAGTTACCTAAGCAGCGGGGGCGAGGGAAACACCATATATTTT

D gene: TRBD1
J gene: TRBJ2-7
V gene: TRBV20-1
clone size: NA
CDR3 protein: CSARGDRGKGYEQYF
CDR3 DNA: TGCAGTGCTAGAGGCGACAGGGGGAAGGGGTACGAGCAGTACTTC

D gene: TRBD1
J gene: TRBJ1-1
V gene: TRBV5-1
clone size: NA
CDR3 protein: CASRTGGGPDTEAFF
CDR3 DNA: TGCGCCAGCAGGACAGGGGGAGGTCCGGACACTGAAGCTTTCTTT

D gene: TRBD2
J gene: TRBJ2-7
V gene: TRBV7-6
clone size: NA
CDR3 protein: CAGSLDTSGINEQYF
CDR3 DNA: TGTGCCGGCAGCTTAGATACTAGCGGGATAAACGAGCAGTACTTC

D gene: NA
J gene: TRBJ1-1
V gene: TRBV10-3
clone size: many
CDR3 protein: CAISESKGGQVGTEAFF
CDR3 DNA: TGTGCCATCAGTGAGTCGAAAGGTGGGCAGGTAGGCACTGAAGCTTTCTTT

D gene: NA
J gene: TRBJ2-2
V gene: TRBV7-9
clone size: NA
CDR3 protein: CASSLVRGTGEPFF
CDR3 DNA: TGTGCCAGCAGCTTAGTGAGGGGCACCGGGGAGCCGTTTTTT

D gene: NA
J gene: TRBJ1-1
V gene: TRBV7-2
clone size: many
CDR3 protein: CASSLVGLHTEAFF
CDR3 DNA: TGTGCCAGCAGCTTAGTGGGCCTACACACTGAAGCTTTCTTT

D gene: NA
J gene: TRBJ2-3
V gene: TRBV25-1
clone size: few
CDR3 protein: CASSPWGSSTDTQYF
CDR3 DNA: TGTGCCAGCAGTCCTTGGGGGTCTAGCACAGATACGCAGTATTTT

D gene: NA
J gene: TRBJ1-1
V gene: TRBV20-1
clone size: few
CDR3 protein: CSARDLQNTEAFF
CDR3 DNA: TGCAGTGCTAGAGATTTACAGAACACTGAAGCTTTCTTT

D gene: TRBD1
J gene: TRBJ2-7
V gene: TRBV25-1
clone size: NA
CDR3 protein: CASSRTGVQYF
CDR3 DNA: TGTGCCAGCAGTAGAACAGGGGTTCAGTACTTC

D gene: TRBD1
J gene: TRBJ2-7
V gene: TRBV7-9
clone size: few
CDR3 protein: CASSYRDRGSEQYF
CDR3 DNA: TGTGCCAGCAGTTACCGGGACAGGGGCAGCGAGCAGTACTTC

D gene: NA
J gene: TRBJ2-2
V gene: TRBV25-1
clone size: NA
CDR3 protein: CAWSTDTGELFF
CDR3 DNA: TGTGCCTGGTCCACGGACACCGGGGAGCTGTTTTTT

D gene: NA
J gene: TRBJ2-7
V gene: TRBV20-1
clone size: NA
CDR3 protein: CSANPSHRGSYEQYF
CDR3 DNA: TGCAGTGCTAACCCCTCCCACCGGGGGTCCTACGAGCAGTACTTC

D gene: NA
J gene: TRBJ2-7
V gene: TRBV2
clone size: many
CDR3 protein: CASSTNTGYEQYF
CDR3 DNA: TGTGCCAGCAGTACTAATACCGGTTACGAGCAGTACTTC

D gene: NA
J gene: TRBJ2-2
V gene: TRBV6-1
clone size: few
CDR3 protein: CASSLNLYTGELFF
CDR3 DNA: TGTGCCAGCAGCCTAAACCTATACACCGGGGAGCTGTTTTTT

D gene: NA
J gene: TRBJ2-7
V gene: TRBV2
clone size: NA
CDR3 protein: CARSEQGSYEQYF
CDR3 DNA: TGTGCCAGGAGTGAACAGGGTTCCTACGAGCAGTACTTC

D gene: TRBD1
J gene: TRBJ1-5
V gene: TRBV9
clone size: few
CDR3 protein: CARIDRVDQPQHF
CDR3 DNA: TGTGCCAGGATAGACAGGGTGGATCAGCCCCAGCATTTT

D gene: NA
J gene: TRBJ1-5
V gene: TRBV4-1
clone size: NA
CDR3 protein: CASSLQAVDQPQHF
CDR3 DNA: TGCGCCAGCAGCCTACAGGCGGTCGATCAGCCCCAGCATTTT

D gene: NA
J gene: TRBJ2-7
V gene: TRBV5-1
clone size: NA
CDR3 protein: CASSLPGTRNEQYF
CDR3 DNA: TGCGCCAGCAGCTTGCCTGGGACTCGCAACGAGCAGTACTTC

D gene: NA
J gene: TRBJ1-1
V gene: TRBV29-1
clone size: NA
CDR3 protein: CAWGTVNTEAFF
CDR3 DNA: TGTGCCTGGGGGACGGTTAACACTGAAGCTTTCTTT

D gene: NA
J gene: TRBJ1-1
V gene: TRBV12-3/TRBV12-4
clone size: NA
CDR3 protein: CASIRENTEAFF
CDR3 DNA: TGTGCCAGCATCAGGGAAAACACTGAAGCTTTCTTT

D gene: TRBD1
J gene: TRBJ1-4
V gene: TRBV20-1
clone size: few
CDR3 protein: CSATSPGGGSNEKLFF
CDR3 DNA: TGCAGTGCCACTTCCCCAGGGGGGGGAAGCAATGAAAAACTGTTTTTT

D gene: NA
J gene: TRBJ1-2
V gene: TRBV7-9
clone size: few
CDR3 protein: CASSHPLITGYTF
CDR3 DNA: TGTGCCAGCAGTCACCCACTAATAACCGGCTACACCTTC

D gene: TRBD2
J gene: TRBJ2-2
V gene: TRBV9
clone size: many
CDR3 protein: CASSVAGANTGELFF
CDR3 DNA: TGTGCCAGTAGTGTCGCGGGGGCGAACACCGGGGAGCTGTTTTTT

D gene: NA
J gene: TRBJ2-7
V gene: TRBV10-3
clone size: NA
CDR3 protein: CAISDRGRNSYEQYF
CDR3 DNA: TGTGCCATCAGTGATCGGGGACGGAATTCCTACGAGCAGTACTTC

D gene: TRBD2
J gene: TRBJ2-7
V gene: TRBV10-1
clone size: NA
CDR3 protein: CASSEPGLAGYEQYF
CDR3 DNA: TGCGCCAGCAGTGAGCCGGGACTAGCGGGATACGAGCAGTACTTC

D gene: NA
J gene: TRBJ2-7
V gene: TRBV7-9
clone size: NA
CDR3 protein: CASRHWTGAYEQYF
CDR3 DNA: TGTGCCAGCAGACATTGGACGGGAGCCTACGAGCAGTACTTC

D gene: NA
J gene: TRBJ2-7
V gene: TRBV7-8
clone size: NA
CDR3 protein: CASSPGHPFLGEQYF
CDR3 DNA: TGTGCCAGCAGTCCGGGACACCCCTTTCTCGGCGAGCAGTACTTC